This TCR beta chain is from a study of identical twins. The table lists this clonotype with a few counts. As yet, its antigen is unknown. TCRdb recomputed calls from the 5' RACE reads with MiXCR, one row per CDR3 protein. The table lists fewer than 800,000 distinct CDR3 sequences, roughly 7.2% of them singletons, with 1.6% in the top ten. Whole-study findings and limits: It was out-of-frame TCR alpha sharing in monozygotic twins that models underestimated.

Every one of the donors was a healthy Caucasian. This sample also belongs to another study, concerning yellow fever vaccine responses in identical twins. As reported in that work: After vaccination, twins' T cell response reportedly seemed partly convergent, partly personalized.

This TCR came from a woman between 18 and 29 years old in good health. The source material was PBMCs.

The CDR3 DNA sequence: TGCGCCAGCATGGGTCCCTCCGGGACAGTTTATAATGAGCAGTTCTTC. Protein sequence: CASMGPSGTVYNEQFF. The genes are TRBV5-1 and TRBJ2-1; TRBD1 matches 7 bases. Trimming cost V 6 bases and J 7 bases; bases outside gene matches: 16. CDR1 and CDR2 from the germline V gene are SGHRS and YFSETQ. The CDR3 is 16 residues long.